These 12 T cell receptor beta chains came from one sample sequenced in a study of blood T cell repertoires in COVID-19. The data were produced by immunoSEQ multiplex PCR, yet TCRdb's version contains in-frame clones alone and is incomplete. This table has 65,000 to 70,000 clones, 79% appearing once. Sequencing was performed on peripheral blood. These receptors originate from an older woman with acute or convalescent COVID-19.

V gene TRBV9 combines with J gene TRBJ2-5, with 8 bases matching TRBD1. V was clipped by 2 bases and J by 3 bases; unmatched bases: 6. CDR3 length: 15 residues. In germline, CDR1 is SGDLS, CDR2 YYNGEE. CDR3 nucleotide sequence: TGTGCCAGCAGCGTTTCAGGGGGCTCGGAAGAGACCCAGTACTTC. This encodes CASSVSGGSEETQYF.

This clone was seen a handful of times. The chain recombines TRBV5-4 with TRBJ2-5; D possibly corresponds to TRBD2 (7 bases). The CDR3 sequence is 15 residues long. Trimming took off 7 bases at V and 7 bases at J, with 23 bases between the two ends. In germline, CDR1 is SGHNT, CDR2 YYREEE (reference sequence). CDR3 protein: CASSSVGGPGGTQYF. The CDR3 DNA is TGTGCCAGCTCCAGTGTCGGGGGGCCAGGAGGGACCCAGTACTTC.

This chain uses TRBV28 with TRBJ2-1, with D maybe TRBD2 (6 bases). The CDR3 spans 13 residues. The germline V gene encodes CDR1 MDHEN and CDR2 SYDVKM. Trimming removed 3 bases from V and 7 bases from J, with 10 bases in between. Here the CDR3 DNA reads TGTGCCAGCAGTTTGAGGGCGGGGAATGAGCAGTTCTTC. It codes for CASSLRAGNEQFF.

J is TRBJ1-6 and V is TRBV2; TRBD1 is a possible D gene (5 bases). This CDR3 comprises 12 residues. CDR1 and CDR2 (germline): SNHLY, FYNNEI. V was trimmed by 4 bases and J by 8 bases, leaving 6 bases between them. CDR3 nucleotides: TGTGCCAGCAGTGTAGGGGATTCACCCCTCCACTTT. It encodes CASSVGDSPLHF.

V usage is TRBV4-2 and J usage is TRBJ2-7; tentatively, D is TRBD2 (5 bases). CDR1 and CDR2 (germline): LGHNA, YNFKEQ. V was pared by 4 bases and J by 3 bases, with 10 bases between. This CDR3 spans 13 amino acids. The CDR3 loop is CASSPRVSYEQYF. The CDR3 region has the DNA TGTGCCAGCAGCCCGCGGGTGAGCTACGAGCAGTACTTC.

This chain joins TRBV25-1 and TRBJ1-4; no clear D. V was pared by 7 bases and J by 10 bases, with 28 bases between. There are 17 residues in the CDR3. Germline assignment: CDR1 MGHDK and CDR2 SYGVNS. Written as DNA, the CDR3 is TGTGCCAGCAAGACTGCAACGGGAGGTCGAAGGGCATCAAAACTGTTTTTT. Protein product: CASKTATGGRRASKLFF.

The chain carries TRBV9 and TRBJ2-7; 9 bases agree with TRBD1. The CDR3 is 15 residues long. V gave up 3 bases and J gave up 2 bases; unmatched junction bases: 6. Germline V CDR1 and CDR2: SGDLS, YYNGEE. This chain's CDR3 is CASSAEGQGPYEQYF. The CDR3 DNA is TGTGCCAGCAGCGCCGAGGGACAGGGTCCCTACGAGCAGTACTTC.

The V and J genes are TRBV10-3 and TRBJ1-1, with D possibly TRBD1 on 5 matching bases. V gave up 3 bases and J gave up 0 bases, with 11 bases separating them. The CDR3 loop spans 15 amino acids. Germline CDR1 is ENHRY and CDR2 is SYGVKD. The CDR3 bases are TGTGCCATCAGTGACCTACAGGTCATGAACACTGAAGCTTTCTTT. This encodes CAISDLQVMNTEAFF.

The V and J genes are TRBV6-2 or TRBV6-3 and TRBJ1-1; no definite D call. Germline V gene lookup returns CDR1 MNHEY and CDR2 SVGEGT. Trimming stripped 4 bases from V and 7 bases from J, with 7 bases between. CDR3 size: 11 residues. The CDR3 region has the DNA TGTGCCAGCAGTTCTTTTAGTGAAGCTTTCTTT. Encoded protein: CASSSFSEAFF.

This clone was counted a few times. The CDR3 is CASSPSGDTQYF. The DNA for the CDR3 is TGTGCCAGCAGCCCGTCAGGAGATACGCAGTATTTT. The V gene is TRBV7-3, the J gene TRBJ2-3, with no clear D. In germline, CDR1 is SGHTA, CDR2 FQGTGA. This CDR3 contains 12 residues. Trimming pared 5 bases from V and 5 bases from J, leaving 8 bases between.

The chain uses TRBV4-1 and TRBJ2-3; D not resolved. CDR3 size: 14 residues. V lost 0 bases and J 6 bases, leaving 10 bases between the germline ends. Germline assignment: CDR1 MGHRA and CDR2 YSYEKL. This chain's CDR3 is CASSQEWLADTQYF. The DNA for the CDR3 is TGCGCCAGCAGCCAAGAATGGCTTGCCGATACGCAGTATTTT.

V gene TRBV29-1 combines with J gene TRBJ1-1; D gene uncertain. Trimming shortened V by 7 bases and J by 1 base, and 7 bases separated the two germline ends. Germline assignment: CDR1 SQVTM and CDR2 ANQGSEA. This CDR3 spans 11 amino acids. The CDR3 loop reads CSGAWNTEAFF. The CDR3 DNA follows: TGCAGCGGCGCGTGGAACACTGAAGCTTTCTTT.